This entry lists 6 T cell receptor beta chains sequenced from one sample in a study of OX40 agonist ivuxolimab in advanced cancers. Produced via immunoSEQ multiplex PCR; TCRdb's table is partial and in-frame only. The sample lists roughly 46,000 clones; roughly 88% were seen once. The source was CD4+ or CD8+ T cells sorted from blood, collected in a trial of the OX40 agonist ivuxolimab. These receptors were taken from an adult with an advanced solid tumor such as melanoma, head and neck, liver or kidney cancer.

The CDR3 nucleotides read TGTGCCAGCAGCCCCTCAAGTGGAGGGATCTATGGCTACACCTTC. Its protein is CASSPSSGGIYGYTF. This sequence joins TRBV7-9 and TRBJ1-2; D unresolved. The V end lost 5 bases, the J end lost 4 bases, and 17 bases lay between the germline ends. This CDR3 has 15 amino acids. CDR1 SEHNR and CDR2 FQNEAQ come from the germline V gene (reference sequence).

The chain carries TRBV11-3 and TRBJ2-7; no clear D gene. CDR3 length: 13 amino acids. From germline, CDR1 is SGHNT and CDR2 YENEEA. Trimming cost V 1 base and J 3 bases, with 7 bases left between them. CDR3: CASSLALGYEQYF. DNA of the CDR3: TGTGCCAGCAGCTTAGCCCTGGGCTACGAGCAGTACTTC.

The chain recombines TRBV5-4 with TRBJ1-1; 10 positions agree with TRBD1. The germline V gene has CDR1 SGHNT and CDR2 YYREEE (reference sequence). The CDR3 totals 15 residues. Trimming removed 0 bases from V and 2 bases from J; junction bases left unmatched: 1. As DNA, the CDR3 is TGTGCCAGCAGCTTGGGGACAGGGGGTAACACTGAAGCTTTCTTT. Amino acids: CASSLGTGGNTEAFF. The variable domain in full, with the rest retrieved from reference TRBV5-4 and TRBJ1-1, is ETGVTQSPTHLIKTRGQQVTLRCSSQSGHNTVSWYQQALGQGPQFIFQYYREEENGRGNFPPRFSGLQFPNYSSELNVNALELDDSALYLCASSLGTGGNTEAFFGQGTRLTVV.

This rearrangement joins TRBV5-1 to TRBJ2-4, with TRBD1 identical over 7 bases. The germline V gene has CDR1 SGHRS and CDR2 YFSETQ. The J segment lost 2 bases and the V segment lost 5 bases, leaving 10 bases of the junction unmatched. The length of the CDR3 is 16 residues. CDR3 amino acids: CASSYGQVLTKNIQYF. The CDR3 coding sequence is TGCGCCAGCAGTTACGGACAGGTACTTACCAAAAACATTCAGTACTTC.

This chain links TRBV30 with TRBJ2-1, with 8 bases fitting TRBD2. Germline assignment: CDR1 GTSNPN and CDR2 SVGIG (reference sequence). This CDR3 has 13 amino acids. Germline trimming cut 2 bases from V and 8 bases from J; bases unmatched to any gene: 5. The CDR3 here is CAWSFGLADEQFF. In nucleotides, the CDR3 is TGTGCCTGGAGTTTTGGACTAGCAGATGAGCAGTTCTTC.

The chain is built from TRBV19 and TRBJ2-5; a weak D match, TRBD2 (5 bases). The CDR3 runs 13 residues. Deletions cut 6 bases from V and 4 bases from J, with 12 bases between. The germline V gene encodes CDR1 LNHDA and CDR2 SQIVND (reference sequence). The CDR3 sequence: CASSPLAGETQYF. In DNA form, the CDR3 reads TGTGCCAGTAGCCCGCTAGCTGGAGAGACCCAGTACTTC.